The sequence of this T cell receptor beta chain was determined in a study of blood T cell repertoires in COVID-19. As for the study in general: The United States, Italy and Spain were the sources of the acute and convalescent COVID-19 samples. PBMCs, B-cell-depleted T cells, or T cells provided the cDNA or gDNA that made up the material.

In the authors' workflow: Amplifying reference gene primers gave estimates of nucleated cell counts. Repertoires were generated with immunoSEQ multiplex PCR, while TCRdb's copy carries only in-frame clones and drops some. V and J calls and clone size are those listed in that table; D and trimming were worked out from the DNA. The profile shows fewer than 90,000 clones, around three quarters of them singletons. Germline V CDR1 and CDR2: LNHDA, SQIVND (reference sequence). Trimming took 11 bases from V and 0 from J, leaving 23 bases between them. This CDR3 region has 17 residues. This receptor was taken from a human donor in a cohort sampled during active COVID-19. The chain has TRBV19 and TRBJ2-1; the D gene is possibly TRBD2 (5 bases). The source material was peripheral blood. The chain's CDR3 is CASQSFAGESSYNEQFF. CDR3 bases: TGTGCCTCTCAGAGTTTCGCGGGTGAGAGCTCCTACAATGAGCAGTTCTTC.